This record concerns one T cell receptor (beta chain) sequence. Its antigen is unknown. Base qualities were left out, and no much larger clone turns up one base away. This sample is drawn from a study of vaccination and CD4 T cells after COVID-19 (dated by TCRdb to 2021 to 2024). Regarding the study in general: Every convalescent patient had a positive nasal swab PCR test for SARS-CoV-2, with mild disease in several patients and severe disease in one. Post-vaccine blood samples were taken a median of approximately 70 days after the second vaccine dose, with a range of roughly 14 to 250 days. The cultures were stimulated with overlapping spike peptide pools from SARS-CoV-2 and from the common cold coronaviruses HCoV-NL63, HCoV-OC43 and HCoV-229E. In 10 COVID-19 convalescent patients and a handful of infection-naive healthy vaccine recipients, the spike-specific CD4+ TCR repertoire before mRNA vaccination was compared with the repertoire after mRNA vaccination. The convalescent cohort included six males and four females, with two Hispanic individuals, seven Caucasians, two Asians and one multiracial person. Post-COVID blood samples from convalescent patients were collected a median of about 110 days after diagnosis, with a range of about 30 to 170 days. Each participant got two doses of either the Pfizer-BioNTech BNT162b2 vaccine (n=8) or the Moderna mRNA-1273 vaccine (n=2). In control cultures, a CEFX viral epitope pool was used as positive control, an HIV-1 Nef peptide pool was used as negative control, or no peptide was added.

The treatment or condition label here, explained by the study, means: approximately 9-day PBMC culture with coronavirus spike peptide pools or control peptides (ViraFEST assay). The ViraFEST assay was used in the study, in which antigen-specific T cells were expanded with peptide pools and expanded clonotypes were subsequently identified by TCR sequencing. The positive SARS-CoV-2 PCR tests of the convalescent patients were dated from March to December 2020, before the Alpha, Beta and Delta variants emerged in the United States. Each well held some 2 million PBMCs cultured with around 10 ug/ml peptide pools in IMDM containing 5% human AB serum and 7.5 to 10 IU/ml IL-2. On days 3 and 7, half of the culture medium was replaced with fresh IL-2-containing medium. Once the cells had been in culture for around nine days, the EasySep CD4+ T cell isolation kit was used to isolate CD4+ T cells by negative selection. Ficoll-Paque Plus gradient centrifugation was used to isolate PBMCs from whole blood, and the isolated PBMCs were then either used fresh or cryopreserved at -140C. Culture conditions were generally each tested in triplicate wells.

The CDR3 runs 18 amino acids, cysteine and phenylalanine included. The retained sequence is limited to the CDR3, 54 bases, with the frame set at the first base. As encoded in the germline V gene (reference sequence), CDR1 is MNHEY while CDR2 is SMNVEV. Trimming takes 2 bases from V and 4 bases from J, and the germline ends sit 23 bases apart. Library prep was done by PCR. DNA from cultured CD4+ T cells underwent TCR sequencing with the Oncomine TCR Beta short-read assay at the Johns Hopkins FTIC core. Genomic DNA was extracted from the cultured CD4+ T cells with the QIAamp micro DNA kit. The Oncomine TCR Beta libraries from cultured CD4+ T cells were pooled using unique dual indexes and then sequenced on an Illumina iSeq 100. Concerning the study's data processing: Non-productive sequences were removed, and CDR3s not starting with C, not ending with F or W, or shorter than 7 amino acids were discarded. The MANAFEST web application was used to identify antigen-specific clonotypes by comparing peptide-stimulated wells against reference wells and other culture wells. For a clone to be called positive, the clone needed an FDR below 0.05, an odds ratio above 5, and a productive frequency above 0.1% in at least two of three replicate wells. A clonotype counted as cross-reactive if it showed significant expansion both in the SARS-CoV-2 spike wells and in at least one common cold coronavirus spike condition. CDR3 homology was assessed with Levenshtein distances (stringdist) and unrooted phylogenetic trees (ape) in R version 3.6.1. TCRdb took the public reads, trimmed them with fastp at Q25, ran MiXCR for clone calling and kept in-frame beta chains. CDR3 protein sequences are deduplicated, and each keeps its most common genes and DNA. TCRdb assigned the V and J calls; the authors' analysis was not used. For this sample the table gives about 6,300 distinct CDR3 sequences, of which about three quarters were detected only once. The ten largest clones represent 40% to 50% of the sample.

Points the paper makes about the study in general: Although the median number of SARS-CoV-2-reactive clonotypes went up from 20 to 25 after infection to 38 after vaccination, the increase was not significant. Only a relatively small number of convalescent patients were included in the study, and early timepoints following natural infection were not analyzed. Nearly all vaccine-specific clones in convalescent patients (304 of 307) were mono-reactive for SARS-CoV-2 spike rather than cross-reactive with common cold coronaviruses. Among the post-vaccine SARS-CoV-2-reactive clones in convalescent patients, a median around 85% showed up only after vaccination, which suggests vaccine-specific priming.

The source is a human donor who had recovered from COVID-19. Recombination joined TRBV27 with TRBJ1-2; tentative D gene TRBD1, with 5 bases matching. The sequencing input was CD4+ T cells from blood, cultured in vitro. At the DNA level, the sequence is TGTGCCAGCAGTTTAAGGTCTGGGGGGAAGGTAGGGCCCTATGGCTACACCTTC. Its protein reads: CASSLRSGGKVGPYGYTF.